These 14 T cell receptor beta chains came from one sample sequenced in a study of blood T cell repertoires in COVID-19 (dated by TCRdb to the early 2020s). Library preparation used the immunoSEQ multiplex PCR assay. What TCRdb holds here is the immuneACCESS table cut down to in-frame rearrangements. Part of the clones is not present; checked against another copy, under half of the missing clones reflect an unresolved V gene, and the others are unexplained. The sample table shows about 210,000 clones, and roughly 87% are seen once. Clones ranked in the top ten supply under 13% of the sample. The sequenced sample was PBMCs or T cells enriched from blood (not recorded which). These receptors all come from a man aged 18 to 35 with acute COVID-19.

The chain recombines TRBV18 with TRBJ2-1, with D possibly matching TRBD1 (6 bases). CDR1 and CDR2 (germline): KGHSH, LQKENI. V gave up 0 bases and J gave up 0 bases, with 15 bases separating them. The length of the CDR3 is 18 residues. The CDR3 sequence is CASSPPGGQMSSYNEQFF. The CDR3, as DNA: TGTGCCAGCTCACCACCAGGAGGACAGATGAGCTCCTACAATGAGCAGTTCTTC.

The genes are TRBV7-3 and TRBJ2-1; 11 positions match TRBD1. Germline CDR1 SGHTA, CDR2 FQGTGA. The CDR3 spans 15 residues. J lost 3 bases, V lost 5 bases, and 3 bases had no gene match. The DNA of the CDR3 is TGTGCCAGCAGCCGAGGGACAGGGGGCTACAATGAGCAGTTCTTC. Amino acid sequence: CASSRGTGGYNEQFF.

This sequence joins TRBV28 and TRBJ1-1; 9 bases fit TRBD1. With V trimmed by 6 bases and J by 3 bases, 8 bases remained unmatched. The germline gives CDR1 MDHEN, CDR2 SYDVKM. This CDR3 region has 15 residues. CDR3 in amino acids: CASSVTGGAYTEAFF. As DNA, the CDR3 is TGTGCCAGCAGCGTCACAGGGGGCGCGTACACTGAAGCTTTCTTT.

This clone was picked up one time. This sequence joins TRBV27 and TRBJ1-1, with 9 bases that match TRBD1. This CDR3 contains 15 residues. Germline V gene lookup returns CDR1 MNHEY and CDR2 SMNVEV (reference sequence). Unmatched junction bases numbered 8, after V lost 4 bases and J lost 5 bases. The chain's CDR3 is CASSYTTGGSTEAFF. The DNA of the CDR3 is TGTGCCAGCAGTTACACGACAGGGGGTAGTACTGAAGCTTTCTTT.

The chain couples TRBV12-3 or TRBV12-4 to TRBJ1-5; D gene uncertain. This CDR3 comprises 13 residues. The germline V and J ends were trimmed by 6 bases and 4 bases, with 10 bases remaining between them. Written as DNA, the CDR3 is TGTGCCAGCAGCTATACAGCTAATCAGCCCCAGCATTTT. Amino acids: CASSYTANQPQHF.

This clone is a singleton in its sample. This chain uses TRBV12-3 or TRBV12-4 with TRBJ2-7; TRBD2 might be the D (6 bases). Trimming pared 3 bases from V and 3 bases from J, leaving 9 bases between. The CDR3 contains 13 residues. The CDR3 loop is CASSFGGYYEQYF. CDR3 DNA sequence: TGTGCCAGCAGTTTTGGGGGGTACTACGAGCAGTACTTC.

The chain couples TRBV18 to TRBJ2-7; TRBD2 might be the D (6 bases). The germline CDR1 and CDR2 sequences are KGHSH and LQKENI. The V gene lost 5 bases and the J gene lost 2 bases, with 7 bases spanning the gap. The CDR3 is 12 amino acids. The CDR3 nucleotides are TGTGCCAGCTCAGGAGGGGCCTACGAGCAGTACTTC. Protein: CASSGGAYEQYF.

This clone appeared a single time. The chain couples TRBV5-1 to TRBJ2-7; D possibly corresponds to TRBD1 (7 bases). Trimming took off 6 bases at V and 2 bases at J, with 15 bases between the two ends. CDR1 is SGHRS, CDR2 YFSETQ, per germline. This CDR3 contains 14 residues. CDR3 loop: CASKGAGITYEQYF. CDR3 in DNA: TGCGCCAGCAAGGGGGCGGGAATCACCTACGAGCAGTACTTC.

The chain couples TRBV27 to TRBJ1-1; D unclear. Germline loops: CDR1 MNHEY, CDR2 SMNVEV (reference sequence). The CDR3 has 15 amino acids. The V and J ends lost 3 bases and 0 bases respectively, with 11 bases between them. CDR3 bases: TGTGCCAGCAGTTTTTATAGAGAATTGAACACTGAAGCTTTCTTT. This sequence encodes CASSFYRELNTEAFF.

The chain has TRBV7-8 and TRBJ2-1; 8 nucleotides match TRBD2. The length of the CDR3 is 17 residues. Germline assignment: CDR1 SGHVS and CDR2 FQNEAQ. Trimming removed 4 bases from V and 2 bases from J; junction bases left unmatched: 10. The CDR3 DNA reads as TGTGCCAGCAGCTCCTCGACTAGCGACGTACCCTACAATGAGCAGTTCTTC. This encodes CASSSSTSDVPYNEQFF.

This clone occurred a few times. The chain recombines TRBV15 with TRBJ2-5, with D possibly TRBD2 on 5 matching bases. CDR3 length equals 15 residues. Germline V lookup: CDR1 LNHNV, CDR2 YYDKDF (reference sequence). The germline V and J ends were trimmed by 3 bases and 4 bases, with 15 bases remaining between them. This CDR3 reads CATSSRRADLETQYF. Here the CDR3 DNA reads TGTGCCACCAGCAGTAGGCGGGCTGACCTAGAGACCCAGTACTTC.

CDR3 in DNA: TGTGCCAGCAGTGAATCCGGGGGTGGTTTTCAAGAGACCCAGTACTTC. This codes for CASSESGGGFQETQYF. V gene TRBV2 combines with J gene TRBJ2-5; D perhaps matches TRBD2 (6 bases). The CDR3 runs 16 residues. Germline V gene sequence: CDR1 SNHLY, CDR2 FYNNEI. Trimming stripped 2 bases from V and 2 bases from J, with 15 bases between.

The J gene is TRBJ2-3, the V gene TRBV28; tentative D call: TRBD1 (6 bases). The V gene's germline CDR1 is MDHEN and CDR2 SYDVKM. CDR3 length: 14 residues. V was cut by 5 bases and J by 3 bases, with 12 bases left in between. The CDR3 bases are TGTGCCAGCAGTACACCGGGACATACAGATACGCAGTATTTT. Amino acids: CASSTPGHTDTQYF.

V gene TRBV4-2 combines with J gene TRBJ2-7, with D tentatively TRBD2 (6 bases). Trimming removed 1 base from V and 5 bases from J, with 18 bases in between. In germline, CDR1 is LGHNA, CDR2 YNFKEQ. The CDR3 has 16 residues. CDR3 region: CASSQGELVWGDEQYF. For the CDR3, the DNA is TGTGCCAGCAGCCAAGGAGAACTAGTTTGGGGGGACGAGCAGTACTTC.